This passage covers 22 T cell receptor beta chains from one sample sequenced in a study of T-cell reconstitution after alpha-beta-depleted transplantation in children. Preparation of the TCRbeta library was carried out with unique molecular identifiers. TCRdb analysed the PCR reads with MiXCR anew, one entry per CDR3 protein. This sample has some 550,000 distinct CDR3 sequences, with about 17% found just once. The sequencing used PBMCs from the stem cell graft donor, collected from the stem cell graft. The receptors were sampled from a human donor who donated a stem cell graft to a child with acute lymphoblastic leukemia.

This clonotype was counted between two and nine times. One end of the junction varies from germline; a read error may be responsible. The CDR3 nucleotides are TGCAGTGCTAGAGATCCCCCTATCCCCTCCTTC. Protein: CSARDPPIPSF. The chain combines TRBV20-1 with TRBJ2-1; D is uncertain. Looked up from germline, CDR1 is DFQATT and CDR2 is SNEGSKA (reference sequence). There are 11 residues in the CDR3.

This clonotype appeared a few times. V and J are TRBV10-3 and TRBJ2-7, with 8 bases identical to TRBD2. CDR3 length: 15 residues. Germline lookup yields CDR1 ENHRY and CDR2 SYGVKD. J lost 2 bases, V lost 3 bases, and 6 bases had no gene match. The DNA for the CDR3 is TGTGCCATCAGTGAAGTGACTAGCGCCGCCTACGAGCAGTACTTC. Amino acids: CAISEVTSAAYEQYF.

V is TRBV5-5 and J is TRBJ1-3, with 8 positions matching TRBD1. The germline gives CDR1 SGHKS, CDR2 YYEKEE (reference sequence). J gave up 4 bases and V 4 bases, and 7 bases lay outside the gene matches. This CDR3 is built from 15 residues. For the CDR3, the DNA is TGTGCCAGCAGCGACAGGGGCTTCCCCGGAAACACCATATATTTT. This translates into CASSDRGFPGNTIYF.

In its sample, this clonotype was seen a few times. The V call is TRBV15, the J call TRBJ2-1; no clear D gene. In germline, CDR1 is LNHNV, CDR2 YYDKDF (reference sequence). CDR3 length: 13 residues. Trimming left V 10 bases short and J 1 base short, with 11 bases between. The CDR3 DNA reads TGTGCCATCTCTAGGGCTTCCTACAATGAGCAGTTCTTC. It specifies CAISRASYNEQFF.

The V and J genes are TRBV3-1 and TRBJ1-1; perhaps TRBD1 as D (5 bases). V lost 0 bases and J 6 bases, leaving 14 bases between the germline ends. Germline lookup yields CDR1 LGHDT and CDR2 YNNKEL (reference sequence). This CDR3 is built from 15 residues. CDR3 sequence (DNA): TGTGCCAGCAGCCAAGATGGCGGGGGTTGGTCTGAAGCTTTCTTT. The encoded protein is CASSQDGGGWSEAFF.

This clonotype was observed once. J is TRBJ2-3 and V is TRBV6-4, with D perhaps given as TRBD1 or TRBD2 (6 bases each). Trimming pared 11 bases from V and 2 bases from J, leaving 17 bases between. This CDR3 spans 14 amino acids. Per germline, CDR1 MRHNA and CDR2 SNTAGT. The CDR3: CAFQGGTNTDTQYF. CDR3 coding DNA: TGTGCCTTCCAAGGAGGGACAAACACAGATACGCAGTATTTT.

This chain links TRBV19 with TRBJ2-3; D is perhaps TRBD2 (6 bases). V dropped 3 bases and J dropped 6 bases, with 13 bases sitting between them. From germline, CDR1 is LNHDA and CDR2 SQIVND (reference sequence). CDR3 length: 14 amino acids. This CDR3 is CASSIRERDDTQYF. DNA for the CDR3: TGTGCCAGTAGTATCCGGGAGAGAGACGATACGCAGTATTTT. The full variable domain, rest sourced from reference TRBV19 and TRBJ2-3, is DGGITQSPKYLFRKEGQNVTLSCEQNLNHDAMYWYRQDPGQGLRLIYYSQIVNDFQKGDIAEGYSVSREKKESFPLTVTSAQKNPTAFYLCASSIRERDDTQYFGPGTRLTVL.

This clonotype has only a few counts. V usage is TRBV6-5 and J usage is TRBJ2-7; D gene uncertain. Germline V gene data show CDR1 as MNHEY and CDR2 as SVGAGI. The CDR3 runs 13 residues. Trimming cost V 0 bases and J 3 bases, with 6 bases left between them. In DNA form, the CDR3 reads TGTGCCAGCAGTTACTCACACCTCTACGAGCAGTACTTC. Its protein is CASSYSHLYEQYF.

This clonotype turned up a few times. V usage is TRBV20-1 and J usage is TRBJ2-1, with D uncertain. Germline CDR1 and CDR2: DFQATT and SNEGSKA (reference sequence). Trimming shortened V by 1 base and J by 5 bases, and 6 bases separated the two germline ends. CDR3 length: 12 amino acids. The CDR3, as DNA: TGCAGTGCTAGAGGTAGCCACAATGAGCAGTTCTTC. Translating gives CSARGSHNEQFF.

This clonotype was seen a few times. The chain links TRBV4-1 to TRBJ2-6; 7 positions match TRBD2. Germline V gene data show CDR1 as MGHRA and CDR2 as YSYEKL. The junction had 1 base not matched to a gene; V was cut back by 0 bases and J by 2 bases. The CDR3 runs to 16 residues. The CDR3 loop reads CASSQDGTTGANVLTF. In nucleotides, the CDR3 is TGCGCCAGCAGCCAAGATGGGACTACTGGGGCCAACGTCCTGACTTTC.

The chain carries TRBV6-4 and TRBJ2-1; 10 bases map to TRBD1. Trimming took 8 bases from V and 8 from J; bases not matched to a gene: 9. This CDR3 region has 14 residues. Germline V gene lookup returns CDR1 MRHNA and CDR2 SNTAGT. Here the CDR3 reads CASGGGQGMDEQFF. DNA of the CDR3: TGTGCCAGCGGTGGGGGACAGGGGATGGATGAGCAGTTCTTC.

This clonotype turned up a few times. CDR3 sequence reads: CASSRDRLAEAFF. CDR3 in DNA: TGTGCCAGCAGCCGGGACAGACTGGCGGAAGCTTTCTTT. This chain joins TRBV7-3 and TRBJ1-1; 7 bases fit TRBD1. The CDR3 length is 13 residues. V was clipped by 5 bases and J by 8 bases; unmatched bases: 8. CDR1 and CDR2 (germline): SGHTA, FQGTGA.

The CDR3: CASSFPAQTDTQYF. CDR3 bases: TGCGCCAGCAGCTTCCCAGCGCAAACAGATACGCAGTATTTT. The J gene is TRBJ2-3, the V gene TRBV5-1; D unresolved. The CDR3 totals 14 residues. Germline V gene lookup returns CDR1 SGHRS and CDR2 YFSETQ. Trimming took off 2 bases at V and 3 bases at J, with 10 bases between the two ends. Full variable domain (rest looked up from reference TRBV5-1 and TRBJ2-3): KAGVTQTPRYLIKTRGQQVTLSCSPISGHRSVSWYQQTPGQGLQFLFEYFSETQRNKGNFPGRFSGRQFSNSRSEMNVSTLELGDSALYLCASSFPAQTDTQYFGPGTRLTVL.

This clonotype was seen a few times. The V and J genes are TRBV20-1 and TRBJ2-3; either TRBD1 or TRBD2 may supply D (6 bases each). This CDR3 spans 13 amino acids. Between the trimmed V and J ends, which lost 6 bases and 4 bases, there was a span of 14 bases. Germline V gene lookup returns CDR1 DFQATT and CDR2 SNEGSKA (reference sequence). The chain's CDR3 is CSARGPRADTQYF. The CDR3 coding sequence is TGCAGTGCCCGGGGGCCTCGGGCAGATACGCAGTATTTT.

V is TRBV12-3 or TRBV12-4 and J is TRBJ1-3, with a weak D call TRBD1 (5 bases). The ends were cut back, 2 bases at V and 2 bases at J, with 10 bases in the middle. This CDR3 comprises 15 residues. CDR3 protein: CASSLMSRAGNTIYF. CDR3 bases: TGTGCCAGCAGTTTAATGTCCAGGGCTGGAAACACCATATATTTT.

This clonotype has only a few counts. V usage is TRBV4-1 and J usage is TRBJ1-1, with D maybe TRBD1 (6 bases). Germline assignment: CDR1 MGHRA and CDR2 YSYEKL. V was shortened by 6 bases and J by 3 bases, with 17 bases between the two germline ends. This CDR3 has 15 amino acids. The CDR3 bases are TGCGCCAGCAGTCTCTTTTATACAGGGTACACTGAAGCTTTCTTT. Protein sequence: CASSLFYTGYTEAFF.

This clonotype was picked up a small number of times. This sequence joins TRBV5-1 and TRBJ2-2; perhaps TRBD2 as D (6 bases). The CDR3 length is 15 residues. V was trimmed by 3 bases and J by 6 bases, leaving 15 bases between them. Germline V gene data show CDR1 as SGHRS and CDR2 as YFSETQ. CDR3 protein: CASSSEAGLPGELFF. The CDR3 DNA follows: TGCGCCAGCAGCTCGGAGGCGGGGTTACCCGGGGAGCTGTTTTTT.

The chain is built from TRBV20-1 and TRBJ2-7; unclear D gene. Trimming cost V 6 bases and J 2 bases, with 14 bases left between them. Germline V CDR1 and CDR2: DFQATT, SNEGSKA (reference sequence). The CDR3 runs to 13 residues. Here the CDR3 reads CSAHRTETYEQYF. CDR3 sequence (DNA): TGCAGTGCCCACCGGACGGAGACCTACGAGCAGTACTTC.

The J gene is TRBJ2-7, the V gene TRBV4-2; weak D call: TRBD2 (7 bases). This CDR3 is built from 14 residues. CDR1 LGHNA and CDR2 YNFKEQ come from the germline V gene. V was pared by 4 bases and J by 6 bases, with 16 bases between. The CDR3 reads CASSPRGAGSEQYF. CDR3 bases: TGTGCCAGCAGCCCTCGGGGGGCAGGGAGCGAGCAGTACTTC.

Only a few counts were recorded for this clonotype. V usage is TRBV27 and J usage is TRBJ2-3, with D hard to call. V was cut by 8 bases and J by 5 bases, with 14 bases left in between. CDR3 size: 13 residues. Germline V gives CDR1 MNHEY, CDR2 SMNVEV (reference sequence). For the CDR3, the DNA is TGTGCCAGCCGTTGGGGTCAAGGAGATACGCAGTATTTT. Translating gives CASRWGQGDTQYF.

V is TRBV12-3 or TRBV12-4 and J is TRBJ2-5; 8 bases line up with TRBD1. CDR3 size: 14 residues. Trimming took 6 bases from V and 4 from J; bases not matched to a gene: 7. In nucleotides, the CDR3 is TGTGCCAGCAGGGGGGACCAGGGGGCAGAGACCCAGTACTTC. This codes for CASRGDQGAETQYF.

This clonotype was seen a few times. The J gene is TRBJ2-7, the V gene TRBV20-1; 9 nucleotides agree with TRBD2. This CDR3 spans 19 amino acids. Trimming removed 0 bases from V and 3 bases from J; junction bases left unmatched: 18. The V gene's germline CDR1 is DFQATT and CDR2 SNEGSKA (reference sequence). CDR3 residues: CSARDLFALAGPDYYEQYF. The CDR3 DNA follows: TGCAGTGCTAGAGATCTTTTTGCGCTAGCGGGACCCGATTACTACGAGCAGTACTTC.